The sequence of this T cell receptor beta chain was determined in a study of shared clonotypes between healthy human individuals. Notes on the study in general: As a rule, naive subsets had a larger estimated richness than memory subsets. Deeper or shallower sequencing was expected to change how clonotypes are shared among donors.

A deep-level run was used for the assay. Each subset's genomic DNA was shared equally among a number of immunoSEQ plates. Only in-frame clones appear in the TCRdb table, and some are missing; sequencing was by immunoSEQ multiplex PCR. The sample consists of 740,000 or so clones, around 78% of them appearing once. About this clone: The antigen is not known.

V was pared by 4 bases and J by 5 bases, with 10 bases of the junction left unmatched. The V gene's germline CDR1 is LNHDA and CDR2 SQIVND (reference sequence). CDR3 length: 15 residues. Sequenced sample: memory CD4+ T cells sorted from blood. Subset given: CD45RA-negative fraction. The origin of this receptor is a woman aged 30 to 39 in good health. This chain connects TRBV19 to TRBJ1-2; the match to TRBD1 covers 7 bases. The CDR3 sequence: CASSKVGTANYGYTF. CDR3 sequence (DNA): TGTGCCAGTAGTAAGGTCGGGACAGCGAATTATGGCTACACCTTC.